This TCR beta chain was profiled in a study of cytomegalovirus exposure and HLA in healthy donors. Method: immunoSEQ multiplex PCR; TCRdb's copy keeps in-frame clones and lacks some. The sample has 150,000 to 200,000 clones, roughly 83% seen once. This clone was seen just once. V lost 0 bases and J lost 0, with 5 bases in between. The CDR3 runs to 14 residues. Looked up from germline, CDR1 is SGHRS and CDR2 is YFSETQ. The chain couples TRBV5-1 to TRBJ2-3; no definite D call. The receptor comes from a young man in good health and CMV-seropositive. The sequencing input was PBMCs. This CDR3 is CASSLGVSTDTQYF. CDR3 DNA: TGCGCCAGCAGCTTGGGAGTTAGCACAGATACGCAGTATTTT. The full variable domain, with the rest looked up from reference TRBV5-1 and TRBJ2-3, is KAGVTQTPRYLIKTRGQQVTLSCSPISGHRSVSWYQQTPGQGLQFLFEYFSETQRNKGNFPGRFSGRQFSNSRSEMNVSTLELGDSALYLCASSLGVSTDTQYFGPGTRLTVL.